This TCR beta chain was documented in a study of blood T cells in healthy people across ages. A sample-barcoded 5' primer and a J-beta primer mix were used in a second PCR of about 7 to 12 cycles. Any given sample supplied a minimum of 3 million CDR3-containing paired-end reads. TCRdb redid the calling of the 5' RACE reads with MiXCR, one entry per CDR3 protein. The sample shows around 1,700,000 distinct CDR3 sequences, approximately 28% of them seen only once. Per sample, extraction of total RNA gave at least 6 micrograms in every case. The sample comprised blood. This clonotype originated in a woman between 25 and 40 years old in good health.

The CDR3 DNA reads TGTGCCAGCAGCCCCGACCGGAGCCTCAGCACAGATACGCAGTATTTT. It specifies CASSPDRSLSTDTQYF. V is TRBV3-1 and J is TRBJ2-3; no definite D call. The CDR3 is 16 residues long. V lost 4 bases to trimming and J lost 0 bases, with 14 bases between them. Germline CDR1 LGHDT, CDR2 YNNKEL (reference sequence).